The rows below give T cell receptor beta chains drawn from one sample of a study of cytomegalovirus exposure and HLA in healthy donors. The table came from immunoSEQ multiplex PCR; TCRdb's copy has only in-frame clones and leaves some out. This repertoire includes about 120,000 clones. Sequencing input: PBMCs. These receptors were taken from a man aged 40-50 years in good health and CMV-seropositive. CDR3s include the opening cysteine and the closing phenylalanine or tryptophan. The order of the fields is J gene, D gene, V gene, CDR3 DNA, CDR3 protein. The D gene is left open where the match is weak.

J: TRBJ2-7; D: .; V: TRBV11-2; DNA: TGTGCCAGCAGGCCTCCGGGGGAGTACGAGCAGTACTTC; CDR3: CASRPPGEYEQYF
J: TRBJ1-1; D: .; V: TRBV5-4; DNA: TGTGCCAGCAGCGAGAACAGGGCGGTGAACACTGAAGCTTTCTTT; CDR3: CASSENRAVNTEAFF
J: TRBJ2-1; D: TRBD2; V: TRBV19; DNA: TGTGCCAGTACCACCGGGACTAGCGGCCACAATGAGCAGTTCTTC; CDR3: CASTTGTSGHNEQFF
J: TRBJ2-7; D: TRBD2; V: TRBV28; DNA: TGTGCCAGCAGTTTCCTCGCGGGAGGACGGGAGCAGTACTTC; CDR3: CASSFLAGGREQYF
J: TRBJ2-7; D: TRBD1; V: TRBV15; DNA: TGTGCCACCAGCATTAACAGGGGCGACGAGCAGTACTTC; CDR3: CATSINRGDEQYF
J: TRBJ1-6; D: .; V: TRBV25-1; DNA: TGTGCCAGCAGTACTAGGGGGGGGCCAAATTCACCCCTCCACTTT; CDR3: CASSTRGGPNSPLHF
J: TRBJ2-1; D: TRBD2; V: TRBV2; DNA: TGTGCCAGCAGGACGGGACTAGCGGGGCCCAATGAGCAGTTCTTC; CDR3: CASRTGLAGPNEQFF
J: TRBJ2-1; D: TRBD2; V: TRBV14; DNA: TGTGCCAGCAGCCCCATCTCCCCTAGCGGGAGGGGTGATTATGAGCAGTTCTTC; CDR3: CASSPISPSGRGDYEQFF
J: TRBJ2-7; D: .; V: TRBV28; DNA: TGTGCCAGCAGTTTCTCTCCCTACGAGCAGTACTTC; CDR3: CASSFSPYEQYF
J: TRBJ2-5; D: TRBD2; V: TRBV4-1; DNA: TGCGCCAGCAGCCAAGGACTAGCGGGAGGGGAAGAGACCCAGTACTTC; CDR3: CASSQGLAGGEETQYF
J: TRBJ2-7; D: TRBD2; V: TRBV28; DNA: TGTGCCAGTGAGCGTAGCGGGAGGGTATACGAGCAGTACTTC; CDR3: CASERSGRVYEQYF
J: TRBJ2-7; D: .; V: TRBV5-4; DNA: TGTGCCAGCTCCAAAGGAGGGCAACACTACGAGCAGTACTTC; CDR3: CASSKGGQHYEQYF
J: TRBJ1-5; D: .; V: TRBV19; DNA: TGTGCCAGTAAATACAGGGGCAATCAGCCCCAGCATTTT; CDR3: CASKYRGNQPQHF
J: TRBJ1-5; D: .; V: TRBV15; DNA: TGTGCCACCAGCAGAGCGGAGAGCAATCAGCCCCAGCATTTT; CDR3: CATSRAESNQPQHF
J: TRBJ1-5; D: .; V: TRBV27; DNA: TGTGCCAGCAGGGGACTTCCTAGCAATCAGCCCCAGCATTTT; CDR3: CASRGLPSNQPQHF
J: TRBJ1-2; D: .; V: TRBV7-2; DNA: TGTGCCAGCAGCTTAGCCTCAAATCTTCGACAGGTTGACTATGGCTACACCTTC; CDR3: CASSLASNLRQVDYGYTF
J: TRBJ1-1; D: .; V: TRBV18; DNA: TGTGCCAGCTCACCAGGAGAACCGAACACTGAAGCTTTCTTT; CDR3: CASSPGEPNTEAFF
J: TRBJ2-7; D: TRBD2; V: TRBV6-1; DNA: TGTGCCAGCGTGGGCCTAGCGGGAGCCTACGAGCAGTACTTC; CDR3: CASVGLAGAYEQYF
J: TRBJ2-6; D: .; V: TRBV18; DNA: TGTGCCAGCTCACCGGAGGGCCGGGAGGCCAACGTCCTGACTTTC; CDR3: CASSPEGREANVLTF
J: TRBJ2-3; D: TRBD2; V: TRBV7-2; DNA: TGTGCCAGCAGACAAATTCCGGGGACTAGCGGAGGGAGCACAGATACGCAGTATTTT; CDR3: CASRQIPGTSGGSTDTQYF
J: TRBJ1-3; D: TRBD1; V: TRBV28; DNA: TGTGCCAGCAGTCTCACTCCGGGGACAGGTAACCCACTCTCTGGAAACACCATATATTTT; CDR3: CASSLTPGTGNPLSGNTIYF
J: TRBJ1-1; D: .; V: TRBV5-1; DNA: TGCGCCAGCAGCAACGGACCCTCCCAGGGCACTGAAGCTTTCTTT; CDR3: CASSNGPSQGTEAFF
J: TRBJ2-5; D: TRBD2; V: TRBV10-3; DNA: TGTGCCATCAGTGAGGGCGGGAGGCAGCCCCAAGAGACCCAGTACTTC; CDR3: CAISEGGRQPQETQYF
J: TRBJ2-1; D: .; V: TRBV28; DNA: TGTGCCAGCAGTCGCTATAATGAGCAGTTCTTC; CDR3: CASSRYNEQFF
J: TRBJ2-2; D: .; V: TRBV5-8; DNA: TGTGCCAGCAGCTTTCGGGCGCAGGGCACCGGGGAGCTGTTTTTT; CDR3: CASSFRAQGTGELFF
J: TRBJ2-5; D: TRBD2; V: TRBV29-1; DNA: TGCAGCTCACTGGGGCTAGCGGGAGTAGAGACCCAGTACTTC; CDR3: CSSLGLAGVETQYF
J: TRBJ1-4; D: .; V: TRBV28; DNA: TGTGCCAGCAGTCGCGGGGGTGGTGGTGAAAAACTGTTTTTT; CDR3: CASSRGGGGEKLFF
J: TRBJ2-7; D: TRBD2; V: TRBV30; DNA: TGTGCCGTGGGACTAGCGGGAGACTACGAGCAGTACTTC; CDR3: CAVGLAGDYEQYF
J: TRBJ2-7; D: TRBD1; V: TRBV27; DNA: TGTGCCAGCAGTTCGTTTACAGGGGGCGAGACCTACGAGCAGTACTTC; CDR3: CASSSFTGGETYEQYF
J: TRBJ1-1; D: .; V: TRBV5-8; DNA: TGTGCCAGCAGCTTGGCCCCACTATTAAACACTGAAGCTTTCTTT; CDR3: CASSLAPLLNTEAFF
J: TRBJ2-2; D: TRBD2; V: TRBV29-1; DNA: TGCAGCGTCCCCAGGCCAGCGGGAGTCCCCGGGGAGCTGTTTTTT; CDR3: CSVPRPAGVPGELFF
J: TRBJ1-2; D: TRBD1; V: TRBV7-9; DNA: TGTGCCAGCAGCTTAGATCAGGGGGGTAACTATGGCTACACCTTC; CDR3: CASSLDQGGNYGYTF
J: TRBJ2-1; D: TRBD2; V: TRBV19; DNA: TGTGCCAGCGGGAGGGGAGGCTGGAATGAGCAGTTCTTC; CDR3: CASGRGGWNEQFF
J: TRBJ2-7; D: TRBD2; V: TRBV6-5; DNA: TGTGCCAGCAGTTACCCCGGACTAGCGGGAGCATACGAGCAGTACTTC; CDR3: CASSYPGLAGAYEQYF
J: TRBJ1-4; D: .; V: TRBV27; DNA: TGTGCCAGCAAGTTGGGGCCGGGACGGGACTCACCTTTTGAAGGACTGTTTTTT; CDR3: CASKLGPGRDSPFEGLFF
J: TRBJ2-1; D: TRBD2; V: TRBV28; DNA: TGTGCCAGCAAGGGACTAGGTTTGGTCAATGAGCAGTTCTTC; CDR3: CASKGLGLVNEQFF
J: TRBJ2-7; D: TRBD2; V: TRBV6-5; DNA: TGTGCCAGCAGGGCCGAAGTGGGAGGGCTCTACGAGCAGTACTTC; CDR3: CASRAEVGGLYEQYF
J: TRBJ1-3; D: .; V: TRBV5-1; DNA: TGCGCCAGCAGGACTACAGGGTCACACTCTGGAAACACCATATATTTT; CDR3: CASRTTGSHSGNTIYF
J: TRBJ2-7; D: .; V: TRBV29-1; DNA: TGCAGCGTAGTCACCCGTAGCCCCTACGAGCAGTACTTC; CDR3: CSVVTRSPYEQYF
J: TRBJ1-1; D: .; V: TRBV28; DNA: TGTGCCAGCATCATGGGGGGTCAAGTCGCTGAAGCTTTCTTT; CDR3: CASIMGGQVAEAFF
J: TRBJ1-5; D: .; V: TRBV6-1; DNA: TGTGCCAGCAGTGAACAGGGTGGCAATCAGCCCCAGCATTTT; CDR3: CASSEQGGNQPQHF
J: TRBJ2-1; D: .; V: TRBV6-5; DNA: TGTGCCAGCACCGGGAGCGCCCGCGGACATGAGCAGTTCTTC; CDR3: CASTGSARGHEQFF
J: TRBJ2-7; D: .; V: TRBV30; DNA: TGTGCCTGGAGTCCCCTCGGGTGGGGGCGGGACGAGCAGTACTTC; CDR3: CAWSPLGWGRDEQYF
J: TRBJ2-1; D: .; V: TRBV4-3; DNA: TGCGCCAGCAGCCAAGACAAGAGCTCCTACAATGAGCAGTTCTTC; CDR3: CASSQDKSSYNEQFF
J: TRBJ1-2; D: TRBD1; V: TRBV19; DNA: TGTGCCAGTAGTCCCGGGACAGGGAACGGCTACACCTTC; CDR3: CASSPGTGNGYTF
J: TRBJ2-5; D: TRBD2; V: TRBV29-1; DNA: TGCAGCGTGGAGACTAGCGGGAGTAGGAAAGAGACCCAGTACTTC; CDR3: CSVETSGSRKETQYF
J: TRBJ2-2; D: TRBD1; V: TRBV5-4; DNA: TGTGCCAGCACCAAAGGACAGGTCGCGACCGGGGAGCTGTTTTTT; CDR3: CASTKGQVATGELFF
J: TRBJ2-7; D: TRBD2; V: TRBV6-1; DNA: TGTGCCAGCACCCCGGCTAGCGGGAGCTCCTACGAGCAGTACTTC; CDR3: CASTPASGSSYEQYF
J: TRBJ2-7; D: .; V: TRBV5-1; DNA: TGCGCCAGCAGCTTGGGGACAGTGGCCTACGAGCAGTACTTC; CDR3: CASSLGTVAYEQYF
J: TRBJ2-1; D: .; V: TRBV7-8; DNA: TGTGCCAGCAGCTTAGGAGTCTACGCCTACAATGAGCAGTTCTTC; CDR3: CASSLGVYAYNEQFF
J: TRBJ2-2; D: TRBD2; V: TRBV9; DNA: TGTGCCAGCAGCGCTCTAGCGGGAGGGAACACCGGGGAGCTGTTTTTT; CDR3: CASSALAGGNTGELFF
J: TRBJ1-4; D: .; V: TRBV11-2; DNA: TGTGCCAGCAGCTTTCTGAGGGATGCAAAACTGTTTTTT; CDR3: CASSFLRDAKLFF
J: TRBJ2-1; D: TRBD2; V: TRBV19; DNA: TGTGCCAGTAGTATGGGACTAGCGGGGGTGGAGCAGTTCTTC; CDR3: CASSMGLAGVEQFF
J: TRBJ1-1; D: TRBD1; V: TRBV13; DNA: TGTGCCAGCAGCTCTCGACAGGGGAGAGGGAACACTGAAGCTTTCTTT; CDR3: CASSSRQGRGNTEAFF
J: TRBJ1-4; D: .; V: TRBV29-1; DNA: TGCAGCGTGCGGGAGACAGCTGGGCATTTGTTTTTT; CDR3: CSVRETAGHLFF
J: TRBJ1-5; D: TRBD1; V: TRBV27; DNA: TGTGCCAGCAGCATGACAGGGGGACAGCCCCAGCATTTT; CDR3: CASSMTGGQPQHF
J: TRBJ1-2; D: .; V: TRBV5-1; DNA: TGCGCCAGCAGCTTGTCCCTCACGTCAGGGATGGGTGGCTATGGCTACACCTTC; CDR3: CASSLSLTSGMGGYGYTF
J: TRBJ2-7; D: TRBD1; V: TRBV27; DNA: TGTGCCAGCAGCGACAGGGGGACCTACGAGCAGTACTTC; CDR3: CASSDRGTYEQYF